The clone carrying this T cell receptor beta chain was seen many times. This sample was included in a study of CD8+CD57+ T cells in acquired aplastic anemia. The patients chosen for sequencing had shown expansion of CD8+CD57+ cells (detected by flow cytometry). With no exception, the patients had severe acquired aplastic anemia. Looked up from germline, CDR1 is SGHNT and CDR2 is YYREEE (reference sequence). The CDR3 runs 14 residues. The V and J ends lost 4 bases and 1 base respectively, with 10 bases between them. Profiling of TCR beta VDJ combinations and CDR3 sequences used genomic DNA as template. Via MiXCR, TCRdb re-called the reads, giving one row per CDR3 protein. Of just over 150,000 distinct CDR3 sequences listed, 40% to 60% are singletons.

The receptor's source is a human donor with aplastic anemia. The sample consisted of sorted CD4+, CD8+, or CD8+CD57+ T cells (not recorded which) from PBMCs. This sequence joins TRBV5-4 and TRBJ2-3; D perhaps matches TRBD1 (5 bases). The CDR3 DNA follows: TGTGCCAGCAGCCCCTGGGGCGGCACAGATACGCAGTATTTT. Protein: CASSPWGGTDTQYF. The full variable domain, rest sourced from reference TRBV5-4 and TRBJ2-3, is ETGVTQSPTHLIKTRGQQVTLRCSSQSGHNTVSWYQQALGQGPQFIFQYYREEENGRGNFPPRFSGLQFPNYSSELNVNALELDDSALYLCASSPWGGTDTQYFGPGTRLTVL.